What follows are 12 T cell receptor beta chains derived from one specimen sequenced in a study of neurological immune-mediated disorders. TCRdb called the 5' RACE reads again in MiXCR, with one record for every CDR3 protein. The sample yields approximately 30,000 distinct CDR3 sequences, 4% seen once. The material sequenced was CD4+ T cells from blood. Receptors originate from a woman in her thirties or forties in good health.

For this clonotype: At one end the junction does not follow the germline gene, possibly because of a read error. The chain uses TRBV7-2 and TRBJ2-4; D possibly matches TRBD1 or TRBD2 (5 bases each). CDR3 size: 12 residues. Per germline, CDR1 SGHTA and CDR2 FQGNSA. The CDR3 sequence is CASSLDHGTQDF. DNA for the CDR3: TGTGCCAGCAGCTTAGATCACGGGACCCAGGACTTC.

This clonotype was picked up many times. The chain couples TRBV14 to TRBJ2-7; weak D call: TRBD1 (5 bases). CDR1 and CDR2 from the germline V gene are SGHDN and FVKESK. The CDR3 length is 13 residues. Trimming removed 5 bases at V and 6 bases at J, with 14 bases between. Here the CDR3 DNA reads TGTGCCAGCAGCGGGAAGGCAGGGATCGAGCAGTACTTC. The encoded protein is CASSGKAGIEQYF.

This clonotype has ten or more counts. The chain links TRBV11-1 to TRBJ1-2; no clear D. Trimming removed 1 base from V and 0 bases from J, with 9 bases in between. Germline CDR1 and CDR2: SGHAT and FQDESV (reference sequence). The CDR3 runs to 15 residues. The CDR3 region is CASSLGPQSNYGYTF. The DNA of the CDR3 is TGTGCCAGCAGCTTAGGACCACAGTCTAACTATGGCTACACCTTC.

Many counts were recorded for this clonotype. This chain links TRBV20-1 with TRBJ2-1, with TRBD2 matching over 7 bases. V trimming: 3 bases; J trimming: 10 bases; junction bases outside the gene matches: 3. This CDR3 region has 11 residues. In germline, CDR1 is DFQATT, CDR2 SNEGSKA (reference sequence). CDR3 nucleotides: TGCAGTGCTAGCAGCGGGGCGGAGCAGTTCTTC. Translating it yields CSASSGAEQFF.

This clonotype was seen at least ten times. This rearrangement joins TRBV19 to TRBJ1-5, with D maybe TRBD1 (6 bases). Trimming shortened V by 6 bases and J by 5 bases, and 20 bases separated the two germline ends. The CDR3 loop spans 16 amino acids. Germline V CDR1 and CDR2: LNHDA, SQIVND (reference sequence). The CDR3: CASRSPPGVVDQPQHF. CDR3 DNA: TGTGCCAGTAGATCTCCCCCAGGGGTGGTCGATCAGCCCCAGCATTTT.

At least ten counts were recorded for this clonotype. J is TRBJ2-5 and V is TRBV7-3; D may match TRBD1 or TRBD2 (6 bases each). The CDR3 has 14 amino acids. V lost 5 bases to trimming and J lost 2 bases, with 12 bases between them. Germline assignment: CDR1 SGHTA and CDR2 FQGTGA. The CDR3 sequence: CASSPRGQQETQYF. In DNA, the CDR3 is TGTGCCAGCAGCCCCCGGGGGCAGCAAGAGACCCAGTACTTC. The entire variable domain, with the rest obtained from reference TRBV7-3 and TRBJ2-5, is as follows: GAGVSQTPSNKVTEKGKYVELRCDPISGHTALYWYRQSLGQGPEFLIYFQGTGAADDSGLPNDRFFAVRPEGSVSTLKIQRTERGDSAVYLCASSPRGQQETQYFGPGTRLLVL.

This clonotype showed up many times. The chain couples TRBV4-1 to TRBJ1-4; no firm D call. The CDR3 contains 16 residues. Germline-derived CDR1 and CDR2 are MGHRA and YSYEKL. V was pared by 1 base and J by 0 bases, with 9 bases between. CDR3 amino acids: CASSQALGATNEKLFF. For the CDR3, the DNA is TGCGCCAGCAGCCAAGCTCTGGGCGCAACTAATGAAAAACTGTTTTTT.

This clonotype showed up many times. The V gene is TRBV20-1, the J gene TRBJ1-1; possibly TRBD1 for D (5 bases). Germline V gene sequence: CDR1 DFQATT, CDR2 SNEGSKA (reference sequence). Trimming left V 7 bases short and J 6 bases short, with 18 bases between. The length of the CDR3 is 13 residues. CDR3 loop: CSGSQEGRAEAFF. Here the CDR3 DNA reads TGCAGTGGTTCACAGGAGGGTAGGGCTGAAGCTTTCTTT.

The sample holds many counts of this clonotype. V and J are TRBV12-3 or TRBV12-4 and TRBJ1-4; 9 bases agree with TRBD1. This CDR3 spans 16 amino acids. The junction had 16 bases not matched to a gene; V was cut back by 6 bases and J by 11 bases. The CDR3: CASRPPGTGKIDKLFF. The DNA of the CDR3 is TGTGCCAGCAGGCCACCCGGGACAGGGAAAATCGACAAACTGTTTTTT.

This clonotype was found many times. The chain uses TRBV24-1 and TRBJ2-3; the match to TRBD2 covers 7 bases. V dropped 3 bases and J dropped 1; count of bases not matched to a gene: 6. From germline, CDR1 is KGHDR and CDR2 SFDVKD. CDR3 length: 16 residues. Written as DNA, the CDR3 is TGTGCCACCAGTGATCCAGCGGGGACGGGCACAGATACGCAGTATTTT. Its translation: CATSDPAGTGTDTQYF.

The rearrangement joins TRBV4-1 to TRBJ1-6; D is perhaps TRBD1 (5 bases). Trimming stripped 2 bases from V and 7 bases from J, with 15 bases between. This CDR3 spans 16 amino acids. CDR1 MGHRA and CDR2 YSYEKL come from the germline V gene. The CDR3 here is CASSQQGPLGNSPLHF. In nucleotides, the CDR3 is TGCGCCAGCAGCCAACAGGGACCTCTGGGGAATTCACCCCTCCACTTT.

This clonotype was observed many times. This chain joins TRBV28 and TRBJ2-5; tentatively, D is TRBD1 (5 bases). Per the germline V gene, CDR1 is MDHEN and CDR2 is SYDVKM. The CDR3 consists of 13 residues. Trimming took off 7 bases at V and 0 bases at J, with 9 bases between the two ends. The CDR3 DNA reads as TGTGCCAGCAATGGGGCCTACCAAGAGACCCAGTACTTC. Protein sequence: CASNGAYQETQYF. The complete variable domain, with remaining parts taken from reference TRBV28 and TRBJ2-5, reads DVKVTQSSRYLVKRTGEKVFLECVQDMDHENMFWYRQDPGLGLRLIYFSYDVKMKEKGDIPEGYSVSREKKERFSLILESASTNQTSMYLCASNGAYQETQYFGPGTRLLVL.